In this sample, the clone carrying this T cell receptor beta chain turned up many times. The antigen is unknown. Trimming took off 6 bases at V and 5 bases at J, with 13 bases between the two ends. CDR1 and CDR2 from the germline V gene are MNHEY and SVGAGI. The CDR3 extends over 13 amino acids. This entry is derived from a study of T cells after yellow fever vaccination. Study-level results: The booster saw the reappearance of most primary-vaccination clones (around 96% CD4, 88% CD8). A minor fraction of clonotypes spanned both CD4 and CD8 compartments.

TCR cDNA, made by 5'RACE template switching, carried an added universal primer site and UMIs. TCRdb called the 5' RACE reads again in MiXCR, with one record for every CDR3 protein. The sample comprises about 310,000 distinct CDR3 sequences, roughly 3.5% of which are singletons, and around 20% rests with the top ten. The specimen was PBMCs, collected on the day of the yellow fever booster vaccination. This chain connects TRBV6-5 to TRBJ1-1; D perhaps matches TRBD1 (5 bases). The clonotype comes from a man aged 18 to 30 who received the YFV17D yellow fever vaccine. This CDR3 is CASSRDSVTEAFF. The CDR3 region has the DNA TGTGCCAGCAGCAGGGACTCCGTGACTGAAGCTTTCTTT.